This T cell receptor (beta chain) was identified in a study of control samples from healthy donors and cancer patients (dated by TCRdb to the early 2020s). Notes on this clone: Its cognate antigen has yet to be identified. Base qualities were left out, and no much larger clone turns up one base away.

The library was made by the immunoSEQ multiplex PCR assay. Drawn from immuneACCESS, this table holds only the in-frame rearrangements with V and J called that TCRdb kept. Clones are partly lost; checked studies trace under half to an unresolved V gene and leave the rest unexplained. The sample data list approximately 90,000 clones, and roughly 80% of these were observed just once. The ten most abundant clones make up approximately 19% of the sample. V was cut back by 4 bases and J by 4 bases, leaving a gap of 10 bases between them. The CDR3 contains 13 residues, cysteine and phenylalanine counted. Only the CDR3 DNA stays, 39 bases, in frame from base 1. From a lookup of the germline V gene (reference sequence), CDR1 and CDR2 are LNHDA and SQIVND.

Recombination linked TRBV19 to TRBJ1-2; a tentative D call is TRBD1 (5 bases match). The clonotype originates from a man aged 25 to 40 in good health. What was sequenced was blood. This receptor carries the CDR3 CASSTIQGYGYTF. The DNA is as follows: TGTGCCAGTAGTACAATCCAGGGCTATGGCTACACCTTC.